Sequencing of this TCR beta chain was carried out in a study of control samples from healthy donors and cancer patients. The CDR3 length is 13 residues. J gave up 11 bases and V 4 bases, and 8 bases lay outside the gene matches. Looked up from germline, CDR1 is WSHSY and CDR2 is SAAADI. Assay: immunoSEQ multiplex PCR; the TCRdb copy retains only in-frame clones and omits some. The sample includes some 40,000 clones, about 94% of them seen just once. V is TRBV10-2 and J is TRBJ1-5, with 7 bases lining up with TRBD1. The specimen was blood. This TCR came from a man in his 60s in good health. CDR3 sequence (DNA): TGCGCCAGCAGTGCAGGGGGGAGTACGGCCCAGCATTTT. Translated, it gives CASSAGGSTAQHF.